Here is one T cell receptor (beta chain) with its context. The antigen is unknown. Produced via immunoSEQ multiplex PCR; TCRdb's table is partial and in-frame only. The data contain about 57,000 clones, roughly 90% of them singletons. The sample originates from a study of graft-versus-host responses after intestinal transplantation. Study-level background: The recipients all started with anti-thymocyte globulin induction and then took tacrolimus and steroids for around three years. Study-wide results and caveats: GvH clones were identified in recipient marrow, with some first appearing in ileum or blood. Some patients had graft-donor T cell macrochimerism, and their allografts showed high graft-versus-host to host-versus-graft clonal ratios.

V lost 4 bases and J lost 0, with 6 bases in between. Germline lookup yields CDR1 MNHEY and CDR2 SMNVEV (reference sequence). The CDR3 extends over 13 amino acids. The chain carries TRBV27 and TRBJ1-2; D unclear. The input for sequencing was PBMCs, taken 26 days after transplant. The origin of this receptor is a human patient who received an intestinal transplant, so some T cells may come from the graft donor. The chain's CDR3 is CASSYNPNYGYTF. CDR3 nucleotide sequence: TGTGCCAGCAGTTACAATCCTAACTATGGCTACACCTTC.